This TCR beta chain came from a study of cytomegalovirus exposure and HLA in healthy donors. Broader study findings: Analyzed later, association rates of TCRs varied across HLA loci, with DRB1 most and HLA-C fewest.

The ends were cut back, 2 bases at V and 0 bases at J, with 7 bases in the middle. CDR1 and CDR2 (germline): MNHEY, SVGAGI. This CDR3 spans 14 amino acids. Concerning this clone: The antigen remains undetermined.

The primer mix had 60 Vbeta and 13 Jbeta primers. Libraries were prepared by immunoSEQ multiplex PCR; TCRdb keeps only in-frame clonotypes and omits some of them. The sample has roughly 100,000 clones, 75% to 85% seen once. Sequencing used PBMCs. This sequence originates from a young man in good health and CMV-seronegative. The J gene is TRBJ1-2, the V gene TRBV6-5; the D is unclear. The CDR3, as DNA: TGTGCCAGCAGTTACGTCCCAGCTAACTATGGCTACACCTTC. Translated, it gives CASSYVPANYGYTF.